This T cell receptor (beta chain) was profiled in a study of cytomegalovirus exposure and HLA in healthy donors. Study-wide points: Earlier analysis looked at TCR beta V segments, and most were productive about 87% or about 30% of the time. TCR beta chains associated with HLA were, in a later analysis, more clonally expanded than equally common others. Reported results showed that the classifier diagnosed cytomegalovirus status with high specificity and sensitivity. Sequencing likely generated an artifact that appeared as a cluster of highly shared sequence variants.

In regard to this clone: Its specificity is not known.

The PCR employed 60 Vbeta primers together with 13 Jbeta primers. TCRdb's copy holds only in-frame clones and misses some; the assay was immunoSEQ multiplex PCR. This table holds tens of thousands of clones, approximately 70% found once. V shed 1 base and J shed 7 bases, with 9 bases lying between them. The V gene's germline CDR1 is SGHNT and CDR2 YYREEE (reference sequence). This CDR3 has 13 residues. The clonotype comes from a woman aged 55-75 years in good health and CMV-seropositive. The rearrangement links TRBV5-4 to TRBJ2-1; perhaps TRBD1 as D (6 bases). The sample consisted of PBMCs. CDR3 DNA sequence: TGTGCCAGCAGCTTGAACAGGGAGAATGAGCAGTTCTTC. Protein sequence: CASSLNRENEQFF.